The sequence of this T cell receptor beta chain was determined in a study of cytomegalovirus exposure and HLA in healthy donors (dated by TCRdb to about 2017). Concerning the study at large: In an earlier analysis of approximately 640 of the donors, less than 350 Gb of sequence data and 90 million to 120 million unique TCR beta sequences from 150 million to 200 million T cells were reported. The study aimed to test whether cataloging public T cell receptors could reveal signatures of past pathogen exposure. Typing coverage differed by locus: A, B, C, DRB1 and DQB1 were typed in roughly 620-630 donors, DQA1 in about 550, DPA1 in 600 to 610, and DPB1 in just under 480. A later genetic analysis used genome-wide SNP genotypes for about three fifths of the 666 donors, treating that subset as a discovery cohort. A handful of DR-DQ haplotypes were treated as single units for association and clustering because of strong linkage in the cohort. The study profiled the T cell repertoires of 500 to 800 subjects by immunosequencing and related them to cytomegalovirus serostatus. All discovery cohort repertoires had been generated on a single sequencing platform. The later analysis used no new phenotypic data to find candidate immune exposures, relying instead on TCR beta sequences and their occurrence across donors. HLA typing covered class I and class II loci at four-digit resolution. On average, roughly 240,000 unique TCR beta nucleotide sequences were sequenced per donor among a few hundred genotyped donors of the cohort, with 15% to 20% of those sequences being non-productive. Approximately 310 gigabases of sequencing data and 78 million or so unique TCR sequences were included in an early release covering 500 to 750 HLA-typed donors. To predict cytomegalovirus infection status, the study combined high-throughput TCR immunosequencing, statistical association of individual TCRs with disease status, and machine learning. In addition to the first cohort of about 650 subjects, a separate validation cohort of under 150 different subjects was used. In a later analysis, previously published TCR beta repertoires from hundreds of donors were re-analyzed and high-resolution HLA genotyping was added so that TCR occurrence patterns could be studied. The genetic ancestry cluster associated with self-reported Caucasian donors included 81% of the roughly 390 genotyped donors. An earlier analysis of 500 to 650 of the donors applied high-throughput TCR beta sequencing to assess whether each TCR beta V gene segment acted as functional or pseudogenic. Alongside the repertoire data, information on donor age, sex, ethnicity and CMV serostatus was compiled.

The germline V gene supplies CDR1 SGHRS and CDR2 YFSETQ. V loses 4 bases of germline sequence and J loses 2 bases, and the interval between the two ends is 18 bases. The CDR3 goes from the cysteine to the phenylalanine over 16 residues. The only DNA kept is the CDR3, 48 bases in frame from the first base. The cohort consisted of approximately 690 healthy bone marrow donors. All cohort members were sampled while nominally healthy, although unrecorded immune exposures were likely present. The donor was CMV seronegative and belonged to the group of around 350 seronegative cohort members. Each donor provided a peripheral blood sample, and peripheral blood mononuclear cells were used for TCR beta sequencing. Genomic DNA extraction from the blood cell samples was performed with the Qiagen DNeasy Blood Extraction Kit. The library was prepared using the immunoSEQ multiplex PCR assay. For the multiplex PCR, a mixture combining 60 forward primers for TCR Vbeta segments and 13 reverse primers for TCR Jbeta segments was used. The CDR3 region of rearranged TCR beta genes was amplified from genomic DNA with a multiplex PCR assay. On the Illumina HiSeq System, the amplified TCR beta libraries were sequenced as 87-base-pair reads. Per the original workflow: A later analysis counted tens of millions of unique TCR beta chains across the 700 or so repertoires, and roughly 9.9 million of these chains were shared by at least two donors. To remove PCR and sequencing errors, raw reads were error-corrected and collapsed into unique sequences using a nearest-neighbor algorithm that merged closely related sequences. V, D and J gene segments were assigned by aligning CDR3 sequences to IMGT reference sequences. For a sequence to be retained, a match of at least six nucleotides was required to both a V gene segment and a J gene segment. Rearrangements were called productive when the CDR3 lacked stop codons and stayed in frame with V and J; all others were non-productive. CDR3 was defined by IMGT convention, running from the second conserved V-encoded cysteine to the conserved J-encoded phenylalanine. The earlier analysis of 500 to 750 of the donors excluded any sequence lacking an unambiguous match to a single V gene segment. In an earlier analysis of several hundred of the donors, V segments were called functional above 56.7% productive rearrangements and were called segregating when the between-donor standard deviation exceeded 5%. To diagnose cytomegalovirus status from the catalog of TCR beta chain sequences, a statistical classification framework was built. A later analysis assigned V and J genes by comparing TCR nucleotide sequences with IMGT/GENE-DB human TR gene sequences. The TCRdist pipeline was used in a later analysis to assign CDR3 sequences and most-parsimonious VDJ recombination scenarios. In a later analysis, each TCR beta chain was defined by its CDR3 amino acid sequence together with its V-gene family, and reads lacking a unique V-gene family were excluded. In a later analysis, a few hundred highly shared, low-generation-probability nucleotide sequences were removed to address suspected cross-contamination and a sequencing artifact. For each public chain, a later analysis derived a clonal expansion index from normalized ranks of inferred template counts within each repertoire. In a later analysis, generation probabilities were computed with a VDJ recombination model fitted to out-of-frame rearrangements, and the resulting probabilities were checked against IGoR. In a later analysis, TCR-TCR, TCR-HLA and TCR-CMV co-occurrence was scored with hypergeometric tests, and a repertoire-size bias correction was applied to TCR pairs. False discovery rates were estimated in a later analysis by permuting HLA or CMV assignments 20 times. A later analysis grouped co-occurring TCRs with DBSCAN, adding TCRdist sequence similarity when clustering within HLA-allele-positive subsets. For co-occurrence clustering, repertoires with fewer than 30,000 or more than 120,000 public chains were excluded, along with four or five repertoires with anomalous nucleotide sharing. TCRdb holds this immuneACCESS table with in-frame rearrangements only. Some clones are missing; in checked studies, unresolved V genes explain under half, and the rest has no known cause. Clone size and the V and J calls come from that table; the DNA yielded D and trimming. Within this sample are some 120,000 clones, with roughly three quarters of them counted one time only. The ten largest clones take up about 1% of the sample.

In the case of this clone: The antigen it recognizes is unknown. No base-level quality is on record; no much larger clone is a single base apart.

Overall study results and their limits: V-gene and J-gene trimming of TCR beta chains was associated with a missense DCLRE1C variant in a later genetic analysis, and the association was replicated in an independent cohort. In vitro tests confirmed that a few of the cytomegalovirus-associated TCR beta chains recognize cytomegalovirus antigens. Specific HLA alleles were associated with over 15,000 TCR beta sequences at a false discovery rate of 0.05 in a later analysis. The authors suggested that the approach could potentially be extended to other disease states and immunological phenotypes. The sequencing pipeline was judged likely to have produced a cluster of highly shared sequence variants as a technical artifact. Most CMV-associated TCR beta chains appeared to be HLA-restricted in a later analysis, and the HLA associations seemed to be driven largely by CMV exposure. Sequencing depth was assumed to be roughly uniform across donors in the presence/absence analyses, though that assumption may not hold. The classifier was reported to diagnose cytomegalovirus status with high specificity and sensitivity in both the original and validation cohorts. The study gave a list of some 150 TCR beta chains associated with cytomegalovirus. Immune exposure information for the cohort was limited to CMV serostatus. According to a later genetic analysis, donors in an Asian-associated ancestry cluster had fewer N-insertions in productive TCRs than the roughly 660-donor mean. Linkage disequilibrium might explain the correlated functional status among segregating V segments, but an unknown experimental factor could not be excluded. A later analysis found that HLA-associated TCR beta chains were more clonally expanded and had lower generation probabilities than equally common non-associated chains. Several of the top co-occurrence clusters appeared to be linked to parvovirus B19, influenza, CMV and Epstein-Barr virus, according to a later analysis. When HLA alleles, especially DR and DQ, strongly co-occurred, attributing TCR associations to individual alleles was difficult. HLA typing was unavailable for some donors at each locus, so association tests used only the typed subset. The 87-base-pair reads could not distinguish some IMGT-functional V segments, including TRBV6-2 and TRBV6-3, so those segments were excluded. According to a later analysis, TCR association rates differed among HLA loci, with DRB1 alleles showing the most associated TCRs and HLA-C alleles showing the fewest. An earlier analysis of 450 to 750 of the donors showed that most TCR beta V segments appeared in productive rearrangements either about 90% or about 30% of the time, which broadly matched IMGT annotations. Because counts were too low, roughly 17 rarely observed V segments, including chromosome 9 orphons, were left out of the earlier analysis of a few hundred of the donors. Most TCR sequences were observed very rarely across donors, whereas some public TCRs were present in many individuals. A further reported finding was that TCR beta sequences accurately predicted the HLA-A and HLA-B alleles for most subjects in the first cohort. In this cohort, only TCR beta chains were sequenced, and detectable features were limited by the absence of alpha or paired-chain data.

The clonotype was recovered from a woman under 40 in good health and CMV-seronegative. Specimen: PBMCs. The chain uses TRBV5-1 and TRBJ2-5; possibly the D gene is TRBD1, per 5 matching bases. The CDR3 loop reads CASSPNPAGYQETQYF. The sequenced DNA: TGCGCCAGCAGCCCGAACCCCGCAGGGTATCAAGAGACCCAGTACTTC. The entire variable domain, with the stretches around the CDR3 drawn from the reference TRBV5-1 and TRBJ2-5 proteins, is KAGVTQTPRYLIKTRGQQVTLSCSPISGHRSVSWYQQTPGQGLQFLFEYFSETQRNKGNFPGRFSGRQFSNSRSEMNVSTLELGDSALYLCASSPNPAGYQETQYFGPGTRLLVL.